This T cell receptor (beta chain) stems from a study of cytomegalovirus exposure and HLA in healthy donors. Sequencing was performed with immunoSEQ multiplex PCR; in TCRdb, only in-frame clones are kept and a portion is missing. The sample gives roughly 330,000 clones, around 87% of which show up once; roughly 1.2% is in the top ten. Sequenced material: PBMCs. The source is a woman in her 30s in good health and CMV-seropositive.

CDR3 sequence reads: CASSQGGTEAFF. In nucleotides, the CDR3 is TGTGCCAGCAGTCAGGGGGGGACTGAAGCTTTCTTT. V usage is TRBV27 and J usage is TRBJ1-1; TRBD1 aligns across 7 bases. Germline V gene data show CDR1 as MNHEY and CDR2 as SMNVEV (reference sequence). This CDR3 is built from 12 residues. After removal of 5 bases from V and 5 bases from J, the junction contained 2 bases not matched to a gene.